This T cell receptor beta chain was sequenced for a study of radiotherapy plus CTLA-4 blockade in lung cancer (dated by TCRdb to the late 2010s). Background on the whole study: Among the enrolled patients, about 19% had an objective response, and 31% reached disease control. Broader findings and caveats from the paper: Early dynamic changes in blood T cell clones, together with increased serum interferon-beta after radiation, were reported as the strongest predictors of response. After treatment with radiotherapy and ipilimumab, TCR clones that originated in tumors expanded in peripheral blood.

The study tested focal radiation therapy combined with CTLA-4 blockade (ipilimumab) in patients with chemo-refractory metastatic non-small-cell lung cancer. In regard to this clone: Its target antigen remains unknown. There are no base qualities to consult, and no much larger clone falls within one base.

Trimming leaves V shorter by 3 bases and J shorter by 3 bases, with the junction holding 5 bases beyond the gene matches. Reading from cysteine to phenylalanine, the CDR3 counts 18 amino acids. CDR3 DNA is the only sequence kept; it has 54 bases, read in frame from the first base. CDR1 and CDR2 are read off the germline V gene as LGHNA and YNFKEQ. Library preparation employed the immunoSEQ multiplex PCR assay. TCRdb took this table from immuneACCESS and kept in-frame rearrangements with V and J called. Such tables lack part of the clones; where checked against another copy, unresolved V genes explain under half of the gap, and the rest is unexplained. The sample contains roughly 48,000 clones, roughly 76% of them found a single time. In total, the top ten clones hold more than 6.5% of the sample.

This sequence originates from a human donor with non-small cell lung cancer who had stable disease on radiotherapy plus ipilimumab. Material: peripheral blood, obtained from a patient treated with radiotherapy plus ipilimumab. The chain is encoded by TRBV4-2 joined to TRBJ2-2; 15 central bases correspond to TRBD2. The base sequence is TGTGCCAGCAGCCATCCGGGACTAGCGGGGGGCGACACCGGGGAGCTGTTTTTT. It is translated as CASSHPGLAGGDTGELFF.